These 28 T cell receptor beta chains came from one sample sequenced in a study of CXCR3-negative and CXCR3-positive naive CD8 T cells (dated by TCRdb to the late 2010s). This sample was sequenced with a NextSeq 550. The Human TCR Profiling Kit (MiLaboratory) was used to make UMI-labeled 5' RACE TRB cDNA libraries. With the reads reprocessed by TCRdb, a single entry stands for each CDR3 protein sequence and no DNA is reported. This sample's clone table shows tens of thousands of distinct CDR3 sequences. In total, the top ten clones hold around 9.6% of the sample. The source material was memory CD8+ T cells from blood. The cell subset or site label corresponds to: conventional CD8+ memory T cells (TMEM), sorted as controls. The receptor set was obtained from a human donor in good health. Some clones in this sample may be carry-over from other donors' samples.

The chain combines TRBV28 with TRBJ1-5; TCRdb indicates TRBD1, and absent DNA this call remains unverified. The CDR3 is 13 amino acids. Germline-derived CDR1 and CDR2 are MDHEN and SYDVKM. The CDR3 reads CAWKTGVDQPQHF. The full variable domain, rest sourced from reference TRBV28 and TRBJ1-5, is DVKVTQSSRYLVKRTGEKVFLECVQDMDHENMFWYRQDPGLGLRLIYFSYDVKMKEKGDIPEGYSVSREKKERFSLILESASTNQTSMYLCAWKTGVDQPQHFGDGTRLSIL.

The rearrangement uses TRBV11-3 and TRBJ2-1; TCRdb names TRBD1, which stays unverified in the absence of DNA. This CDR3 is built from 14 residues. Per the germline V gene, CDR1 is SGHNT and CDR2 is YENEEA. The CDR3 spells CASSIRQGYNEQFF. Looking up the rest from reference TRBV11-3 and TRBJ2-1 gives the full variable domain: EAGVVQSPRYKIIEKKQPVAFWCNPISGHNTLYWYLQNLGQGPELLIRYENEEAVDDSQLPKDRFSAERLKGVDSTLKIQPAELGDSAVYLCASSIRQGYNEQFFGPGTRLTVL.

The J gene is TRBJ2-7, the V gene TRBV18; TCRdb names TRBD1, which stays unverified in the absence of DNA. Germline V gene sequence: CDR1 KGHSH, CDR2 LQKENI. The length of the CDR3 is 15 residues. The CDR3 is CASSPRDRYPYEQYF.

V is TRBV7-9 and J is TRBJ1-4; TCRdb selects TRBD1, and the lack of DNA leaves this call unchecked. Germline CDR1 is SEHNR and CDR2 is FQNEAQ (reference sequence). The CDR3 runs 15 residues. CDR3: CASSPRQGSNEKLFF.

This sequence joins TRBV14 and TRBJ2-5. CDR3 length: 14 amino acids. CDR1 is SGHDN and CDR2 is FVKESK in the germline V gene. CDR3: CASSQDLVQETQYF.

This sequence joins TRBV7-6 and TRBJ2-3; without DNA, the TCRdb call of TRBD1 cannot be checked. The CDR3 loop spans 13 amino acids. Germline V gives CDR1 SGHVS, CDR2 FNYEAQ. The CDR3 loop reads CASGGGATDTQYF. The whole variable domain, remainder taken from reference TRBV7-6 and TRBJ2-3, is GAGVSQSPRYKVTKRGQDVALRCDPISGHVSLYWYRQALGQGPEFLTYFNYEAQQDKSGLPNDRFSAERPEGSISTLTIQRTEQRDSAMYRCASGGGATDTQYFGPGTRLTVL.

The CDR3 reads CASSLHTDTQYF. V gene TRBV7-3 combines with J gene TRBJ2-3. The CDR3 sequence is 12 residues long. Germline CDR1 reads SGHTA; CDR2 reads FQGTGA.

The rearrangement uses TRBV28 and TRBJ2-2. Germline CDR1 reads MDHEN; CDR2 reads SYDVKM. The CDR3 consists of 12 residues. The CDR3 protein is CASSWGTGELFF.

Considering frequency, this clonotype is medium-sized. The genes are TRBV20-1 and TRBJ2-7; TCRdb's D call, TRBD2, is unchecked because there is no DNA. Germline values: CDR1 DFQATT, CDR2 SNEGSKA (reference sequence). The CDR3 has 15 amino acids. This CDR3 is CSARKSSGDFYEQYF.

V usage is TRBV4-2 and J usage is TRBJ2-1; as DNA is missing, the TRBD2 call by TCRdb cannot be tested. CDR3 length: 16 residues. Germline V gives CDR1 LGHNA, CDR2 YNFKEQ. The CDR3 sequence: CASSQDGGSGGSVEFF.

This chain joins TRBV6-5 and TRBJ2-4. The germline V gene has CDR1 MNHEY and CDR2 SVGAGI. This CDR3 region has 14 residues. CDR3 loop: CASSAGVAKNIQYF.

This chain links TRBV29-1 with TRBJ1-1; TCRdb's D call, TRBD1, is unchecked because there is no DNA. The germline V gene has CDR1 SQVTM and CDR2 ANQGSEA. This CDR3 has 14 amino acids. The CDR3 here is CSVEGGHLNTEAFF.

This chain links TRBV6-2 or TRBV6-3 with TRBJ1-5; the TCRdb D gene call, TRBD1, has no DNA to confirm it. CDR1 is MNHEY, CDR2 SVGEGT, per germline. The CDR3 loop spans 16 amino acids. The chain's CDR3 is CASSWVRDRANQPQHF.

V gene TRBV7-9 combines with J gene TRBJ2-5; as DNA is missing, the TRBD2 call by TCRdb cannot be tested. The V gene's germline CDR1 is SEHNR and CDR2 FQNEAQ (reference sequence). The CDR3 has 16 residues. The CDR3 loop reads CASFSVTGSSQETQYF.

The V call is TRBV4-3, the J call TRBJ1-6. CDR1 and CDR2 (germline): LGHNA, YSLEER. The CDR3 loop spans 16 amino acids. The CDR3 loop is CASSQEESSYNSPLHF.

This chain connects TRBV7-8 to TRBJ2-5; TCRdb picks TRBD1, but there is no DNA to check that call. The CDR3 extends over 22 amino acids. Germline loops: CDR1 SGHVS, CDR2 FQNEAQ. The CDR3 is CASSHGQGASPLADWYQETQYF.

This chain links TRBV29-1 with TRBJ2-1; TCRdb proposes TRBD2, but this gene call is untestable without DNA. Germline CDR1 reads SQVTM; CDR2 reads ANQGSEA. This CDR3 has 11 residues. This CDR3 reads CSVSLAGEQFF.

V is TRBV6-5 and J is TRBJ2-5. Per the germline V gene, CDR1 is MNHEY and CDR2 is SVGAGI. The CDR3 loop spans 15 amino acids. The chain's CDR3 is CASSYSTSGAQTQYF.

V usage is TRBV29-1 and J usage is TRBJ2-7. CDR1 is SQVTM, CDR2 ANQGSEA, per germline. The CDR3 is made up of 11 amino acids. CDR3 loop: CSVRSSYEQYF.

The chain links TRBV7-2 to TRBJ2-7; TCRdb names TRBD1, which stays unverified in the absence of DNA. CDR3 length: 15 amino acids. CDR1 SGHTA and CDR2 FQGNSA come from the germline V gene. The CDR3: CASSLGPDRVYEQYF. Full variable domain (missing parts from reference TRBV7-2 and TRBJ2-7): GAGVSQSPSNKVTEKGKDVELRCDPISGHTALYWYRQSLGQGLEFLIYFQGNSAPDKSGLPSDRFSAERTGGSVSTLTIQRTQQEDSAVYLCASSLGPDRVYEQYFGPGTRLTVT.

CDR3 amino acids: CSVDGLAMEQFF. The chain carries TRBV29-1 and TRBJ2-1; TCRdb designates TRBD2, a call that cannot be tested without DNA. The CDR3 extends over 12 amino acids. Germline assignment: CDR1 SQVTM and CDR2 ANQGSEA.

This sequence joins TRBV9 and TRBJ2-7; TCRdb proposes TRBD2, but this gene call is untestable without DNA. Germline loops: CDR1 SGDLS, CDR2 YYNGEE. The CDR3 contains 15 residues. CDR3 in amino acids: CASSASSGGYYEQYF.

V and J are TRBV29-1 and TRBJ1-2; TCRdb outputs TRBD1, but without DNA this stays unchecked. This CDR3 contains 16 residues. CDR1 and CDR2 from the germline V gene are SQVTM and ANQGSEA. The CDR3 loop reads CSVEDERDSTYYGYTF.

V gene TRBV20-1 combines with J gene TRBJ2-7; TCRdb indicates TRBD1, and absent DNA this call remains unverified. The germline gives CDR1 DFQATT, CDR2 SNEGSKA (reference sequence). This CDR3 is built from 16 residues. This chain's CDR3 is CSATLTGTGTSYEQYF.

The rearrangement links TRBV6-6 to TRBJ2-7; the TCRdb call, TRBD1, lacks DNA for checking. The CDR3 has 12 amino acids. CDR1 MNHNY and CDR2 SVGAGI come from the germline V gene (reference sequence). The CDR3 protein is CATGQGAYEQYF.

The J gene is TRBJ2-7, the V gene TRBV5-1; the D call of TRBD2 rests on TCRdb alone, since no DNA is present to check it. This CDR3 is 17 amino acids long. The germline V gene encodes CDR1 SGHRS and CDR2 YFSETQ. CDR3 sequence reads: CASSSVPWTSPNYEQYF.

J is TRBJ2-5 and V is TRBV20-1; the D call from TCRdb, TRBD2, cannot be confirmed without DNA. The CDR3 runs 15 residues. CDR1 and CDR2 from the germline V gene are DFQATT and SNEGSKA (reference sequence). The CDR3 spells CSAALTIAVQETQYF.

The chain is built from TRBV20-1 and TRBJ2-1; the TCRdb D gene call, TRBD2, has no DNA to confirm it. The CDR3 is made up of 14 amino acids. The germline V gene encodes CDR1 DFQATT and CDR2 SNEGSKA (reference sequence). CDR3 loop: CSTRDRVGSNEQFF.